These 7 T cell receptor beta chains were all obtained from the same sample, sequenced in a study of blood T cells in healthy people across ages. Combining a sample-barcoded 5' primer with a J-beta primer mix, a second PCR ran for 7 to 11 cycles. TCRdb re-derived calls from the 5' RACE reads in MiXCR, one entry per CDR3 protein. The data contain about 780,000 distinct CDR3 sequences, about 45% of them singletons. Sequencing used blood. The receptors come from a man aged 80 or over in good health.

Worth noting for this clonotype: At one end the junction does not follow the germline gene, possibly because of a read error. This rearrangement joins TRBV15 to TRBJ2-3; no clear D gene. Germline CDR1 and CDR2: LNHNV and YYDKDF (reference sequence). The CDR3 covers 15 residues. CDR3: CTTGRAAESADTQYF. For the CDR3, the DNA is TGTACCACCGGCAGAGCCGCAGAGAGTGCAGATACGCAGTATTTT. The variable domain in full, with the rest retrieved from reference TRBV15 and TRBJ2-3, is DAMVIQNPRYQVTQFGKPVTLSCSQTLNHNVMYWYQQKSSQAPKLLFHYYDKDFNNEADTPDNFQSRRPNTSFCFLDIRSPGLGDTAMYLCTTGRAAESADTQYFGPGTRLTVL.

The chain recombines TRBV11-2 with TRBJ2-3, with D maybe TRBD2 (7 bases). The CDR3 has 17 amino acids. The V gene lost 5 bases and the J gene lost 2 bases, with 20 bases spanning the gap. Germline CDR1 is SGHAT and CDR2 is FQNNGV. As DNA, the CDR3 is TGTGCCAGCAGCAGGGGGGTGCTAGCGGCCCCCACAGATACGCAGTATTTT. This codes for CASSRGVLAAPTDTQYF.

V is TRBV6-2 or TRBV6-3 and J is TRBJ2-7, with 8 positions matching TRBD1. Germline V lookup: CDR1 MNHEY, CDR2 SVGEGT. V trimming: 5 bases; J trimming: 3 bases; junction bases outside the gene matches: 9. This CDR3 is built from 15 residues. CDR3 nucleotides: TGTGCCAGCAGTGACCGGACAGGGATTAACTACGAGCAGTACTTC. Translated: CASSDRTGINYEQYF.

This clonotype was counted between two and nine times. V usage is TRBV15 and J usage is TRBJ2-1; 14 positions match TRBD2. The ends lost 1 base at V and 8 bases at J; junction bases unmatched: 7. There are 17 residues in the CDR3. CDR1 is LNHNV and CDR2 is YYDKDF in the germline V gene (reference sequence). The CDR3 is CATSRGTTSGRADEQFF. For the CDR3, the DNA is TGTGCCACCAGCAGAGGTACGACTAGCGGGAGGGCCGATGAGCAGTTCTTC.

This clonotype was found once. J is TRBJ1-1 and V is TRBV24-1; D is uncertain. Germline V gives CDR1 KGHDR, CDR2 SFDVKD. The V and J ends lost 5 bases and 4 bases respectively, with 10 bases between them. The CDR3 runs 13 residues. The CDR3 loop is CATSGPEGTEAFF. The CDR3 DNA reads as TGTGCCACCAGTGGCCCAGAGGGCACTGAAGCTTTCTTT.

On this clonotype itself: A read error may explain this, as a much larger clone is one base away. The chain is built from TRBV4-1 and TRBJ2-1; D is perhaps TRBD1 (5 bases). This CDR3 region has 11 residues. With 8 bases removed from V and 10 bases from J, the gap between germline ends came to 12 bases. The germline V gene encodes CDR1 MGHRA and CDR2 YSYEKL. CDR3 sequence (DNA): TGCGCCAGCGGGCAGGGATACGAGCAGTTCTTC. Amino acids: CASGQGYEQFF.

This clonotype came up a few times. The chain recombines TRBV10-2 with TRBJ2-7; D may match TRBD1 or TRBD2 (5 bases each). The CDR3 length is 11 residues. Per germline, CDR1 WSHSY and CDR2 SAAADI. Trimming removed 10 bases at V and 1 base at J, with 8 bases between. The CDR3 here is CATGPSYEQYF. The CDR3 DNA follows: TGCGCCACGGGACCGTCCTACGAGCAGTACTTC.